A single sample gave rise to the 20 T cell receptor beta chains below, sequenced in a study of CD8+ T cells in alopecia areata. Investigators isolated RNA and reverse transcribed it into cDNA to act as the sequencing template. Clones were read by immunoSEQ multiplex PCR, and TCRdb kept only the in-frame ones, dropping some. The table has about 150,000 clones, around 55% seen once. Source: CD8+ T cells sorted from blood, taken at week 0. All receptors come from a human donor with alopecia areata.

The CDR3 DNA reads as TGTGCCAGCAGCGATAGCGGGGCGGAGACCCAGTACTTC. It yields the protein CASSDSGAETQYF. The V gene is TRBV7-9, the J gene TRBJ2-5; 8 bases align to TRBD2. Germline CDR1 SEHNR, CDR2 FQNEAQ (reference sequence). This CDR3 spans 13 amino acids. V was clipped by 5 bases and J by 5 bases; unmatched bases: 4. The full variable domain, rest sourced from reference TRBV7-9 and TRBJ2-5, is DTGVSQNPRHKITKRGQNVTFRCDPISEHNRLYWYRQTLGQGPEFLTYFQNEAQLEKSRLLSDRFSAERPKGSFSTLEIQRTEQGDSAMYLCASSDSGAETQYFGPGTRLLVL.

The chain links TRBV29-1 to TRBJ2-1; D is undetermined. Germline lookup yields CDR1 SQVTM and CDR2 ANQGSEA. The V end lost 1 base, the J end lost 7 bases, and 11 bases lay between the germline ends. The CDR3 is 13 amino acids. Written as DNA, the CDR3 is TGCAGCGTTGAAGGGACGGTGGGGAATGAGCAGTTCTTC. This gives the protein CSVEGTVGNEQFF.

This chain connects TRBV20-1 to TRBJ1-1, with D maybe TRBD1 (5 bases). CDR3 size: 9 residues. Per germline, CDR1 DFQATT and CDR2 SNEGSKA (reference sequence). Deletions cut 2 bases from V and 11 bases from J, with 6 bases between. The DNA of the CDR3 is TGCAGTGCTAGACCAGGGGCTTTCTTT. Translating gives CSARPGAFF.

A single count supports this clone. The V call is TRBV5-6, the J call TRBJ2-7; unclear D gene. The CDR3 has 13 residues. The V end lost 2 bases, the J end lost 0 bases, and 6 bases lay between the germline ends. CDR1 and CDR2 from the germline V gene are SGHDT and YYEEEE. CDR3 DNA sequence: TGTGCCAGCAGCTTAGGGATCTCCTACGAGCAGTACTTC. Translating it yields CASSLGISYEQYF.

The rearrangement links TRBV13 to TRBJ2-1, with 10 bases identical to TRBD2. Trimming took 3 bases from V and 4 from J; bases not matched to a gene: 9. Germline V lookup: CDR1 PRHDT, CDR2 FYEKMQ (reference sequence). The CDR3 covers 17 residues. CDR3 sequence reads: CASSLTPAGGQYNEQFF. CDR3 sequence (DNA): TGTGCCAGCAGCTTGACCCCAGCGGGGGGGCAGTACAATGAGCAGTTCTTC. The variable domain in full, completed from reference TRBV13 and TRBJ2-1, reads AAGVIQSPRHLIKEKRETATLKCYPIPRHDTVYWYQQGPGQDPQFLISFYEKMQSDKGSIPDRFSAQQFSDYHSELNMSSLELGDSALYFCASSLTPAGGQYNEQFFGPGTRLTVL.

The chain carries TRBV6-5 and TRBJ2-7; the D gene could be TRBD1 or TRBD2 (5 bases each). Deletions cut 5 bases from V and 4 bases from J, with 15 bases between. Germline CDR1 is MNHEY and CDR2 is SVGAGI. The CDR3 extends over 14 amino acids. In DNA, the CDR3 is TGTGCCAGCAGTCCCGGGACCGCGCGGTACGAGCAGTACTTC. As protein: CASSPGTARYEQYF.

A few counts support this clone. The gene calls are TRBV4-3 and TRBJ2-1, with D perhaps TRBD2 (6 bases). Trimming took 0 bases from V and 9 from J, leaving 12 bases between them. CDR1 LGHNA and CDR2 YSLEER come from the germline V gene. This CDR3 has 14 residues. The CDR3: CASSQEMTGSEQFF. The CDR3 coding sequence is TGCGCCAGCAGCCAAGAGATGACCGGGAGTGAGCAGTTCTTC.

The chain has TRBV7-9 and TRBJ2-7, with 9 bases lining up with TRBD1. Germline V gene data show CDR1 as SEHNR and CDR2 as FQNEAQ (reference sequence). After removal of 6 bases from V and 6 bases from J, the junction contained 12 bases not matched to a gene. CDR3 length equals 15 residues. The CDR3 loop is CASSPPDRGRGEQYF. The CDR3 nucleotides read TGTGCCAGCAGTCCCCCGGACAGGGGTAGAGGCGAGCAGTACTTC.

The rearrangement joins TRBV5-6 to TRBJ2-1; 11 bases map to TRBD2. The trim removed 4 bases at V and 3 bases at J, leaving 9 bases unmatched. The CDR3 runs to 17 residues. Germline V gene sequence: CDR1 SGHDT, CDR2 YYEEEE. The CDR3 here is CASSNRTSGGVYNEQFF. Written as DNA, the CDR3 is TGTGCCAGCAGCAACCGAACTAGCGGGGGCGTCTACAATGAGCAGTTCTTC.

The chain recombines TRBV30 with TRBJ2-7, with TRBD1 matching 8 bases. The J segment lost 4 bases and the V segment lost 7 bases, leaving 12 bases of the junction unmatched. The germline V gene encodes CDR1 GTSNPN and CDR2 SVGIG (reference sequence). This CDR3 comprises 14 residues. CDR3 amino acids: CALTGGRLGYEQYF. The CDR3 DNA is TGTGCCTTAACAGGGGGTCGGCTTGGGTACGAGCAGTACTTC.

The chain is built from TRBV27 and TRBJ2-2; D possibly uses TRBD1 or TRBD2 (5 bases each). Germline V CDR1 and CDR2: MNHEY, SMNVEV (reference sequence). The CDR3 has 13 amino acids. V was trimmed by 6 bases and J by 6 bases, leaving 11 bases between them. The CDR3 coding sequence is TGTGCCAGCAGCGGGACGACCGCCGGGGAGCTGTTTTTT. It encodes CASSGTTAGELFF.

Points on this clone: This specimen includes other DNA sequences encoding the same CDR3. The chain has TRBV30 and TRBJ2-7; D not resolved. Trimming cost V 0 bases and J 7 bases, with 7 bases left between them. The CDR3 loop spans 11 amino acids. Per the germline V gene, CDR1 is GTSNPN and CDR2 is SVGIG (reference sequence). CDR3 in amino acids: CAWSVSREQYF. The CDR3 DNA is TGTGCCTGGAGTGTATCGAGGGAGCAGTACTTC.

The CDR3 bases are TGTGCCAGCAGTTACTCGGGGGCTAGCGGGGACACGCAGTATTTT. Amino acids: CASSYSGASGDTQYF. The chain carries TRBV6-5 and TRBJ2-3; 9 bases map to TRBD2. This CDR3 comprises 15 residues. J was trimmed by 9 bases and V by 0 bases; bases with no gene match: 7. Germline values: CDR1 MNHEY, CDR2 SVGAGI.

This clone was picked up a small number of times. The rearrangement links TRBV2 to TRBJ2-3; a possible D gene is TRBD1 (5 bases). Per the germline V gene, CDR1 is SNHLY and CDR2 is FYNNEI. Trimming took off 3 bases at V and 2 bases at J, with 18 bases between the two ends. This CDR3 comprises 17 residues. CDR3: CASSDSDSLQATDTQYF. CDR3 sequence (DNA): TGTGCCAGCAGTGATTCCGACAGCCTTCAAGCCACAGATACGCAGTATTTT. Complete variable domain (other parts from reference TRBV2 and TRBJ2-3): EPEVTQTPSHQVTQMGQEVILRCVPISNHLYFYWYRQILGQKVEFLVSFYNNEISEKSEIFDDQFSVERPDGSNFTLKIRSTKLEDSAMYFCASSDSDSLQATDTQYFGPGTRLTVL.

The V and J genes are TRBV29-1 and TRBJ2-2, with D possibly matching TRBD1 (6 bases). Germline CDR1 reads SQVTM; CDR2 reads ANQGSEA. V was cut by 3 bases and J by 8 bases, with 19 bases left in between. This CDR3 spans 15 amino acids. The CDR3 nucleotides read TGCAGCGTTGAGTCCCTGGACAGCCTGGGAGGGGAGCTGTTTTTT. This encodes CSVESLDSLGGELFF.

This chain links TRBV5-6 with TRBJ2-3; no definite D call. V was pared by 4 bases and J by 0 bases, with 3 bases between. The CDR3 is made up of 12 amino acids. Germline CDR1 is SGHDT and CDR2 is YYEEEE. The chain's CDR3 is CASSQSTDTQYF. The CDR3 bases are TGTGCCAGCAGCCAGAGCACAGATACGCAGTATTTT.

The rearrangement joins TRBV30 to TRBJ2-7; D is ambiguous. Germline CDR1 and CDR2: GTSNPN and SVGIG (reference sequence). V lost 2 bases and J 5 bases, leaving 7 bases between the germline ends. The CDR3 is made up of 11 amino acids. CDR3 amino acids: CAWSLGNEQYF. In DNA form, the CDR3 reads TGTGCCTGGAGTTTAGGGAACGAGCAGTACTTC.

This clone has a count of ten or more. The chain has TRBV11-3 and TRBJ2-7; D not certain. Trimming left V 4 bases short and J 6 bases short, with 16 bases between. The germline CDR1 and CDR2 sequences are SGHNT and YENEEA. The CDR3 covers 14 residues. The CDR3 coding sequence is TGTGCCAGCAGCTCCCCCGTGGGGTTCTCCGAGCAGTACTTC. Translating gives CASSSPVGFSEQYF. Based on the CDR3 plus reference TRBV11-3 and TRBJ2-7, the full variable domain is EAGVVQSPRYKIIEKKQPVAFWCNPISGHNTLYWYLQNLGQGPELLIRYENEEAVDDSQLPKDRFSAERLKGVDSTLKIQPAELGDSAVYLCASSSPVGFSEQYFGPGTRLTVT.

The chain employs TRBV7-9 and TRBJ2-3, with 9 bases fitting TRBD1. Unmatched junction bases numbered 2, after V lost 4 bases and J lost 0 bases. This CDR3 spans 15 amino acids. The germline V gene has CDR1 SEHNR and CDR2 FQNEAQ (reference sequence). CDR3 nucleotide sequence: TGTGCCAGCAGCTCGGGACAGGGAAGCACAGATACGCAGTATTTT. Residues: CASSSGQGSTDTQYF.

Concerning this clone itself: The sample holds other DNA sequences that translate to the same CDR3. This sequence joins TRBV30 and TRBJ2-2; no clear D gene. Germline V gene lookup returns CDR1 GTSNPN and CDR2 SVGIG (reference sequence). This CDR3 spans 13 amino acids. V lost 0 bases and J 2 bases, leaving 4 bases between the germline ends. CDR3 in DNA: TGTGCCTGGAGTGTTTTAAACACCGGGGAGCTGTTTTTT. Translation gives CAWSVLNTGELFF.